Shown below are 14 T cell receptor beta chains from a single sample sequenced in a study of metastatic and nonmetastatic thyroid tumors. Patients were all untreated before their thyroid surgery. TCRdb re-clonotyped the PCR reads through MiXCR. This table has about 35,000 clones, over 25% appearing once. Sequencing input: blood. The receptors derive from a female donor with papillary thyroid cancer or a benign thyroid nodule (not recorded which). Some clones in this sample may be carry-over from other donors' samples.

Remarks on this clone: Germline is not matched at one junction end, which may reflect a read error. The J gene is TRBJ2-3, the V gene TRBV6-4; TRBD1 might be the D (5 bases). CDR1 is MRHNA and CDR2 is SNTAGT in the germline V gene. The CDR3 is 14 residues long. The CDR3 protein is CASSAWGLADTPYF. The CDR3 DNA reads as TGTGCCAGCAGTGCATGGGGCTTGGCAGATACGCCGTATTTT.

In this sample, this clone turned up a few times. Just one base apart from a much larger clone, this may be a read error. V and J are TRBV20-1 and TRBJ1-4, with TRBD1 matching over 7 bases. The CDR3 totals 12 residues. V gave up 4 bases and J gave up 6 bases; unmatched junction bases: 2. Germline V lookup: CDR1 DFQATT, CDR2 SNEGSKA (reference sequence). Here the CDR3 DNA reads TGCAGTGCTATCAGGGGGGATGAAAAACTGTTTTTT. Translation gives CSAIRGDEKLFF.

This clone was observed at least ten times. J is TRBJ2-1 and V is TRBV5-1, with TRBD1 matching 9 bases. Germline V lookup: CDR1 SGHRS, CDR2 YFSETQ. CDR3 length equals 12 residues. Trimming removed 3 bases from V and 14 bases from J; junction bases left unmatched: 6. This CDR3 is CASSSPGQGEFF. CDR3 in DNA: TGCGCCAGCAGCTCCCCGGGACAGGGTGAGTTCTTC.

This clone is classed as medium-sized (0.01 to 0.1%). The CDR3 nucleotides read TGTGCCAGCAGGAGGGTAAGGGTGAACACTGAAGCTTTCTTT. This sequence encodes CASRRVRVNTEAFF. The genes are TRBV6-1 and TRBJ1-1; D gene unclear. CDR3 length equals 14 residues. Germline CDR1 is MNHNS and CDR2 is SASEGT. V lost 6 bases and J lost 0, with 11 bases in between.

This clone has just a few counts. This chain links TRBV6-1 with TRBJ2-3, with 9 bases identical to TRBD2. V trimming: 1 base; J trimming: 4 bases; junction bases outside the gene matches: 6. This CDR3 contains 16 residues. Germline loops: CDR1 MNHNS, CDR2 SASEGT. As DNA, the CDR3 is TGTGCCAGCAGTGAAGTAGATAGCGGGGGATCAGATACGCAGTATTTT. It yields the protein CASSEVDSGGSDTQYF.

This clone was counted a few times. CDR3 protein: CASRTHGPGELFF. The CDR3, as DNA: TGTGCCAGCAGAACTCACGGGCCCGGGGAGCTGTTTTTT. The rearrangement joins TRBV6-2 or TRBV6-3 to TRBJ2-2; D is ambiguous. The CDR3 is 13 amino acids. The V and J ends lost 6 bases and 6 bases respectively, with 11 bases between them. Looked up from germline, CDR1 is MNHEY and CDR2 is SVGEGT.

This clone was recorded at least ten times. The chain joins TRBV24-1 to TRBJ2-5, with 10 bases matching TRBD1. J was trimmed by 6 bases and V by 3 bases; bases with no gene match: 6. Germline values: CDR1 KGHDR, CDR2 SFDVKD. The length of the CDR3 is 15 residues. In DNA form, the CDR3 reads TGTGCCACCAGTGATCCCGGGACAGGGGCTAAGACCCAGTACTTC. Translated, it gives CATSDPGTGAKTQYF.

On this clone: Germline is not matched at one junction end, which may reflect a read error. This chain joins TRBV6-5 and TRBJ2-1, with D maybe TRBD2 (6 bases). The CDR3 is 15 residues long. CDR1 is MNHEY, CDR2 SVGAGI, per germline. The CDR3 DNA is TGTGCCAGCAGTGACTCAGGGACTTCCCACAATGAGCAGTTCTTC. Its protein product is CASSDSGTSHNEQFF.

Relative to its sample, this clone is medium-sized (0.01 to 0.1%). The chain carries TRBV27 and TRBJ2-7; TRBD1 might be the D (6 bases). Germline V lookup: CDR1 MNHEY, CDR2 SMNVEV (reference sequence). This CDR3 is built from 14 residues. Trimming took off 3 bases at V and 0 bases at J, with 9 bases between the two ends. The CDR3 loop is CASSFTGSSYEQYF. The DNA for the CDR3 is TGTGCCAGCAGTTTTACAGGGAGCTCCTACGAGCAGTACTTC.

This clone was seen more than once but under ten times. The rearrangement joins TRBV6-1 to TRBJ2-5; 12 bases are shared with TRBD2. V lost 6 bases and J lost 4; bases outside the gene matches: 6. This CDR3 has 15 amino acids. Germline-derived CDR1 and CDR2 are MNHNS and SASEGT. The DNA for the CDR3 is TGTGCCAGCAGCGGACTAGCGGGGATCCGAGAGACCCAGTACTTC. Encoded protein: CASSGLAGIRETQYF.

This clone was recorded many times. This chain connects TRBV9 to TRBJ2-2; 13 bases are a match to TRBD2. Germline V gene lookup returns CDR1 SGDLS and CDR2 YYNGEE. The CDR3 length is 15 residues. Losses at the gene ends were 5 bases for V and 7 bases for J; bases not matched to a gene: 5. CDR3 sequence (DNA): TGTGCCAGCAGTACACTAGCGGGAGGGATCGGGGAGCTGTTTTTT. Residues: CASSTLAGGIGELFF. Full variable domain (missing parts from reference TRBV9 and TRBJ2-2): DSGVTQTPKHLITATGQRVTLRCSPRSGDLSVYWYQQSLDQGLQFLIQYYNGEERAKGNILERFSAQQFPDLHSELNLSSLELGDSALYFCASSTLAGGIGELFFGEGSRLTVL.

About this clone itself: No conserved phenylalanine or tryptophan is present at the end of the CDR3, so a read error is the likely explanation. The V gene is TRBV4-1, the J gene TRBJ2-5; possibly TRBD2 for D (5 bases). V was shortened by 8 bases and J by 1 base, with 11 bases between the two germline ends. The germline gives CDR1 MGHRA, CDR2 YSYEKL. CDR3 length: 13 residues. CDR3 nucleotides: TGCGCCAGCTGGTTCGGGATCCAAGAGACCCAGTACCTC. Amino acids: CASWFGIQETQYL.

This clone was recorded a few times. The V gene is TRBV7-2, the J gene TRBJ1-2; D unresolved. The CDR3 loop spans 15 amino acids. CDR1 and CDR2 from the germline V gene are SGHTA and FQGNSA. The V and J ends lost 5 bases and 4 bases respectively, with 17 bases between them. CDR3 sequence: CASSPSVIGSYGYTF. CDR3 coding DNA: TGTGCCAGCAGCCCCTCAGTGATAGGGAGCTATGGCTACACCTTC.

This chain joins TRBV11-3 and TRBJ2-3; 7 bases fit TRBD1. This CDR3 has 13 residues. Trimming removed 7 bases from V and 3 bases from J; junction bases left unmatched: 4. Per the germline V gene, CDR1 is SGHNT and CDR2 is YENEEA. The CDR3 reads CASIGQETDTQYF. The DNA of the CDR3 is TGTGCCAGCATCGGACAGGAAACAGATACGCAGTATTTT.